The clone carrying this T cell receptor beta chain has only one observation. The data originate from a study of blood T cell repertoires in COVID-19. Study as a whole: Sites in the United States, Italy and Spain provided acute and convalescent COVID-19 samples. In each case, the material was cDNA or gDNA derived from T cells, B-cell-depleted T cells, or PBMCs.

Germline V gene data show CDR1 as DFQATT and CDR2 as SNEGSKA (reference sequence). The CDR3 loop spans 14 amino acids. Trimming stripped 3 bases from V and 5 bases from J, with 14 bases between. Authors' data handling: Estimated nucleated cell counts came from reference gene primer amplification. Method: immunoSEQ multiplex PCR; TCRdb's copy keeps in-frame clones and lacks some. The DNA gave D and trimming, while V, J and clone size come from that table. The data hold 60,000 to 85,000 clones, with around nine tenths observed a single time. The receptor was isolated from a middle-aged man with acute or convalescent COVID-19. Source material: peripheral blood. The chain couples TRBV20-1 to TRBJ2-1, with TRBD2 as a possible D gene (6 bases). CDR3 bases: TGCAGTGCTAGTAAACGGGAGATCAACAATGAGCAGTTCTTC. It is translated as CSASKREINNEQFF.